This entry is about one TCR beta chain. This clonotype was picked up a small number of times. There is no known antigen for this receptor. Within one base of it there is no much larger clone, and no base qualities were kept. The data were taken from a study of identical twins listed by TCRdb under 2016. Describing the broader study: The study deep-sequenced TCR alpha and beta repertoires from monozygotic twins, unrelated adults of various ages and cord blood to test whether fetal clonotypes persist. Replicate twin experiments were performed at different times using different library preparation protocols to rule out contamination. General conclusions and limits of the study: Abundant cord blood beta clonotypes carried fewer insertions; young adult naive repertoires showed a weaker similar trend, while memory repertoires showed none. In beta out-of-frame sequences, excess twin sharing was weaker, because having fewer shared sequences lowered the signal-to-noise ratio. Because the same donors could not be followed over many years, conclusions were based on cross-sectional statistical analysis. Out-of-frame TCR alpha sharing in monozygotic twins was systematically underestimated by recombination models, whereas sharing between unrelated individuals was in agreement with the recombination models. Compared with coincidental sharing between unrelated individuals, out-of-frame TCR alpha sequences shared between twins showed an excess of sequences with low generation probability. Zero-insertion analyses could be partly confounded by invariant T cells such as MAIT and iNKT, though diverse VJ usage argued against such confounding for most clonotypes.

Every donor was a healthy Caucasian. The CDR3, cysteine through phenylalanine, is 16 amino acids long. Only the CDR3 region is kept as DNA, spanning 48 bases read in frame from base 1. V is shortened by 1 base, J by 1 base, and the region joining them spans 14 bases. The CDR1 and CDR2 encoded by the germline V gene are SGHDT and YYEEEE. Libraries were built with 5' RACE. Instrument used: Illumina HiSeq 2000. A universal primer binding site was added through template switching, and the final cDNA carried a unique molecular identifier so that TCR cDNA molecules could be counted accurately. Specific primers in the conserved constant-segment region were used to synthesize first-strand cDNA for the TCR alpha and beta chains. Each cDNA library was double barcoded, with a SMART-Mk sample barcode plus Illumina barcodes, to control for contamination. Two successive PCR steps introduced TruSeq adapter sequences along with Illumina sample barcodes. Sequencing of the TCR alpha and beta cDNA libraries was done on the Illumina HiSeq platform using custom primers. The paper's processing steps were these. Raw reads were processed with MiGEC to extract unique molecular identifiers, and MiXCR was used to determine CDR3 positions. For each individual, recombination models were inferred using an EM algorithm with the repgenHMM and IGoR tools. Shared clonotype analysis was performed with the tcR package in R, normalizing sharing by the product of cloneset sizes. To study raw recombination free of thymic and clonal selection effects, out-of-frame nonproductive sequences were analyzed. TCRdb cleaned the public reads at Q25 with fastp, built clones with MiXCR and kept in-frame beta chains. One record per CDR3 amino acid sequence lists the most common genes and DNA. Here the V and J calls rest on TCRdb's processing, not on the authors' analysis. The sample yields 1.5 million to 2 million distinct CDR3 sequences; roughly a third were counted once. About 0.3% of the sample is in the top ten clones.

Recombination connected TRBV5-6 to TRBJ2-5; 7 matching bases give a weak D call of TRBD2. Sequencing was carried out using cord blood. The receptor comes from a newborn girl in good health. The CDR3 protein: CASSLRTGTIQETQYF. The DNA is TGTGCCAGCAGCTTGAGAACAGGGACTATCCAAGAGACCCAGTACTTC.